This is a list of T cell receptor beta chains from one sample in a study of CD4 and CD8 cells across lung adenocarcinoma regions. One entry per CDR3 protein results from TCRdb running MiXCR on the PCR reads. Of about 25,000 distinct CDR3 sequences detected, 53% appear once; the ten largest clones hold about 45%. The source material was CD8+ T cells from the center of a lung tumor. The receptors derive from a male donor with lung adenocarcinoma. The CD4 and CD8 labels of this study may be unreliable. CDR3s include the opening cysteine and the closing phenylalanine or tryptophan. A D gene is named only where the DNA matches it firmly. Part of the rows lack a size; the others show once, few, many or a class for expanded clones.

size	D	V	J	DNA	CDR3
NA	NA	TRBV6-1	TRBJ2-5	TGTGCCAGCAGGGACACCCTGACCGGGACCCAGTACTTC	CASRDTLTGTQYF
NA	NA	TRBV6-1	TRBJ2-3	TGTGCCAGCAGTGTCGCGGGGCCGGGGGCCAAAGATACGCAGTATTTT	CASSVAGPGAKDTQYF
NA	NA	TRBV10-1	TRBJ2-5	TGCGCCAGGGGGGACGGGGGCCGGGACCAAGATACCCAGTACTTT	CARGDGGRDQDTQYF
NA	NA	TRBV6-1	TRBJ2-4	TGTGCCAGCATCAAACAGCGGTGGGCCAAAGACACTCAGTACTTC	CASIKQRWAKDTQYF
NA	NA	TRBV27	TRBJ2-4	TGTGCCAGCGGGGGGAGGGGGGGGCGTGACCAAGACATTCAGTACTTC	CASGGRGGRDQDIQYF
NA	NA	TRBV6-1	TRBJ2-3	TGTGCCAGCAGGGGGGCGGGAGCCAAAGATACGCAGTATTTC	CASRGAGAKDTQYF
NA	NA	TRBV10-2	TRBJ2-3	TGCGCCAGCAGTGTGGGGGTGATGAGGGGGGACACAGATACGCAGTACTTT	CASSVGVMRGDTDTQYF
NA	NA	TRBV6-1	TRBJ2-3	TGTGCCAGCAGTGAAGCGGGGATAGGGGTCGGGGATACGCAGTATTTC	CASSEAGIGVGDTQYF
NA	NA	TRBV11-2	TRBJ2-5	TGTGCCAGCAGCGCACACCAAGAGACCCAGTACTTC	CASSAHQETQYF
many	TRBD2	TRBV20-1	TRBJ2-1	TGCAGTGCTGCAGCGGGAGGGCTGAATGAGCAGTTCTTC	CSAAAGGLNEQFF
NA	TRBD1	TRBV27	TRBJ2-7	TGTGCCAGCAGCAACAGGGGGTGGGCTGACGAGCAGTACTTC	CASSNRGWADEQYF
few	TRBD1	TRBV12-5	TRBJ2-1	TGTGCTAGTGGTTTGGTACTAGGGACAGGTGAGACCGTTTACAATGAGCAGTTCTTC	CASGLVLGTGETVYNEQFF
NA	TRBD1	TRBV7-9	TRBJ1-4	TGTGCCAGCAGCTTGGGGGACAGCAAGGATGAAAAACTGTTTTTT	CASSLGDSKDEKLFF
few	NA	TRBV3-1	TRBJ2-3	TGTGCCAGCAGCCACCTTACAGGGACAGATACGCAGTATTTT	CASSHLTGTDTQYF
NA	TRBD2	TRBV5-8	TRBJ2-3	TGTGCGTGCAGCCCGTCGGAGCGGGGAGGCACAGATACTCAGTATTTC	CACSPSERGGTDTQYF
NA	TRBD1	TRBV6-5	TRBJ2-7	TGTGCCAGCAGTTGGGGGACAGGGGGCTTCGACGAGCAGTACTTC	CASSWGTGGFDEQYF
NA	NA	TRBV5-6	TRBJ2-3	TGTGCCAGCAGCCCGGGGGGCTCCAGGGCAGATACGCAGTATTTT	CASSPGGSRADTQYF
NA	NA	TRBV25-1	TRBJ2-5	TGTGCCAGGGGTGACGGGGGCCGGGCAAAAGATACCCAGTACTTC	CARGDGGRAKDTQYF
NA	TRBD1	TRBV10-2	TRBJ2-4	TGCGCCAGCAGTGTACCGGGGCTAGGGGGCGGAGATACGCAGTACTTC	CASSVPGLGGGDTQYF
NA	NA	TRBV25-1	TRBJ2-3	TGTGCCAGCAGGGGGCCAGGAGCGAAAGATATTCAGTATTTT	CASRGPGAKDIQYF
NA	NA	TRBV20-1	TRBJ2-2	TGCAGCGCTAGCCCCACCGGGGAGCTGTTTTTT	CSASPTGELFF
NA	TRBD2	TRBV6-1	TRBJ2-7	TGTGCCAGCAACCGCGGGGGGGAGGCTAGCGGGACCAATGAGCAGTACTTC	CASNRGGEASGTNEQYF
NA	TRBD1	TRBV4-1	TRBJ2-7	TGCGCCAGCAGTCCGGACAGGACAAGGGGATACGAGCAGTACTTC	CASSPDRTRGYEQYF
many	NA	TRBV20-1	TRBJ2-3	TGCAGTGCTAGAGTTGCCAACCCTGCCTGGGGGGTGGGGACACAAAACACAGATACGCAGTATTTT	CSARVANPAWGVGTQNTDTQYF
many	NA	TRBV3-1	TRBJ2-5	TGTGCCAGCAGCCTTTACGGCCGGTTTTACTTC	CASSLYGRFYF
NA	NA	TRBV27	TRBJ2-3	TGTGGCAGCACGGGCCTATGGGCCAAAGATACGCAGTATTTC	CGSTGLWAKDTQYF
medium-sized	TRBD2	TRBV6-5	TRBJ2-1	TGTGCCAGCATCCCAGCGGGAGGGCCTTGGAATGAGCAGTTCTTC	CASIPAGGPWNEQFF
many	NA	TRBV6-1	TRBJ1-1	TGTGCCAGCAGGGACTTAGGGGTGCGGGGCACTGAAGCTTTCTTT	CASRDLGVRGTEAFF
NA	NA	TRBV10-3	TRBJ2-7	TGTGCGGTCAGCAGGGGCCGTGACCCAGATACGCAGTACTTC	CAVSRGRDPDTQYF
few	TRBD2	TRBV5-1	TRBJ2-1	TGCGCCAGCAGCTCAGCCTATGCGGGAGGGCCCGGCAATGAGCAGTTCTTC	CASSSAYAGGPGNEQFF
few	NA	TRBV30	TRBJ2-7	TGTGCCTGGAGTGCGGGGGGCGGAACCTACGAGCAGTACTTC	CAWSAGGGTYEQYF
NA	NA	TRBV10-2	TRBJ2-3	TGCGCCAGCAGTGCCCCTCCGGGGCTAGGTGCCACAGATACGCAGTATTTC	CASSAPPGLGATDTQYF
few	NA	TRBV9	TRBJ2-1	TGTGCCAGCAGCGTAGACGAGGGCTCCTACAATGAGCAGTTCTTC	CASSVDEGSYNEQFF
NA	NA	TRBV12-3/TRBV12-4	TRBJ2-7	TGTGCCAGCAGTTTCTCCCGGACAGCCTATACCTACGAGCAGTACTTC	CASSFSRTAYTYEQYF
many	TRBD1	TRBV5-1	TRBJ1-1	TGCGCCAGCAGCCACGGGACAGGGAATGAAGCTTTCTTT	CASSHGTGNEAFF